The 20 T cell receptor beta chains given below trace back to one sample, sequenced in a study of blood T cell repertoires in COVID-19. The repertoire was sequenced with immunoSEQ multiplex PCR; TCRdb's copy has only in-frame clones and lacks some. This table has under 250,000 clones, roughly 80% appearing once. The source material was peripheral blood. These receptors were collected from a young woman with acute or convalescent COVID-19.

This chain links TRBV14 with TRBJ2-5; D is perhaps TRBD2 (6 bases). The CDR3 contains 13 residues. CDR1 and CDR2 (germline): SGHDN, FVKESK. V was shortened by 4 bases and J by 5 bases, with 11 bases between the two germline ends. As DNA, the CDR3 is TGTGCCAGCAGCCCAAGAGGGAGGGAGACCCAGTACTTC. It codes for CASSPRGRETQYF.

The chain is built from TRBV24-1 and TRBJ2-1; the match to TRBD2 covers 8 bases. Trimming took 6 bases from V and 0 from J; bases not matched to a gene: 6. The V gene's germline CDR1 is KGHDR and CDR2 SFDVKD. This CDR3 has 16 amino acids. CDR3 sequence reads: CATSSGTSPSYNEQFF. DNA for the CDR3: TGTGCCACCAGTTCCGGGACTAGTCCCTCCTACAATGAGCAGTTCTTC.

The rearrangement links TRBV13 to TRBJ2-5, with D unresolved. The CDR3 is 12 residues long. The germline V gene has CDR1 PRHDT and CDR2 FYEKMQ (reference sequence). V lost 1 base and J lost 5, with 5 bases in between. The CDR3 DNA sequence: TGTGCCAGCAGCTTAGTATCGGAGACCCAGTACTTC. As protein: CASSLVSETQYF.

The genes are TRBV5-1 and TRBJ1-6; 9 positions match TRBD1. Germline CDR1 and CDR2: SGHRS and YFSETQ. The CDR3 has 15 residues. The V gene end was trimmed by 4 bases and the J gene end by 9 bases; junction bases not matched to a gene: 8. The CDR3 loop reads CASSTYATGGSPLHF. The DNA of the CDR3 is TGCGCCAGCAGCACATACGCGACAGGGGGTTCACCCCTCCACTTT. The complete variable domain, with remaining parts taken from reference TRBV5-1 and TRBJ1-6, reads KAGVTQTPRYLIKTRGQQVTLSCSPISGHRSVSWYQQTPGQGLQFLFEYFSETQRNKGNFPGRFSGRQFSNSRSEMNVSTLELGDSALYLCASSTYATGGSPLHFGNGTRLTVT.

The chain carries TRBV13 and TRBJ1-1, with D tentatively TRBD1 (6 bases). Germline-derived CDR1 and CDR2 are PRHDT and FYEKMQ (reference sequence). The CDR3 contains 15 residues. Trimming pared 3 bases from V and 0 bases from J, leaving 11 bases between. CDR3 loop: CASSFEGGVNTEAFF. CDR3 DNA: TGTGCCAGCAGCTTTGAAGGGGGGGTGAACACTGAAGCTTTCTTT.

The chain has TRBV6-1 and TRBJ2-7; 9 nucleotides align to TRBD1. V trimming: 3 bases; J trimming: 10 bases; junction bases outside the gene matches: 13. Germline CDR1 is MNHNS and CDR2 is SASEGT. The CDR3 sequence is 15 residues long. The CDR3 DNA reads as TGTGCCAGCAGTGAGCTCGGGACAGGGCTGACTGCCCAGTACTTC. Protein product: CASSELGTGLTAQYF.

This chain joins TRBV5-6 and TRBJ2-3; TRBD2 agrees at 13 bases. The CDR3 loop spans 18 amino acids. Germline V lookup: CDR1 SGHDT, CDR2 YYEEEE. J lost 0 bases, V lost 3 bases, and 7 bases had no gene match. The CDR3 DNA follows: TGTGCCAGCAGCTCCGGGACTAGCGGGATATCTAGCACAGATACGCAGTATTTT. Translated, it gives CASSSGTSGISSTDTQYF.

The chain is built from TRBV9 and TRBJ2-7, with TRBD2 matching over 8 bases. The V segment lost 1 base and the J segment 1 base; nucleotides outside the gene matches: 7. Germline V lookup: CDR1 SGDLS, CDR2 YYNGEE. The CDR3 contains 16 residues. The CDR3 DNA reads as TGTGCCAGCAGCGTAACTGGAGCGGGGGAATCCTACGAGCAGTACTTC. Encoded protein: CASSVTGAGESYEQYF.

This clone has a single count. This chain links TRBV19 with TRBJ2-2, with a tentative D call TRBD1 (6 bases). Trimming stripped 4 bases from V and 4 bases from J, with 13 bases between. This CDR3 is 15 amino acids long. CDR1 and CDR2 from the germline V gene are LNHDA and SQIVND (reference sequence). The CDR3 loop is CASSTWTAITGELFF. CDR3 bases: TGTGCCAGTAGTACATGGACAGCTATCACCGGGGAGCTGTTTTTT. The full variable domain, its missing parts supplied by reference TRBV19 and TRBJ2-2, is DGGITQSPKYLFRKEGQNVTLSCEQNLNHDAMYWYRQDPGQGLRLIYYSQIVNDFQKGDIAEGYSVSREKKESFPLTVTSAQKNPTAFYLCASSTWTAITGELFFGEGSRLTVL.

The chain has TRBV14 and TRBJ2-3; 12 nucleotides agree with TRBD2. With 4 bases clipped from V and 4 bases from J, the junction kept 6 bases outside the gene matches. The V gene's germline CDR1 is SGHDN and CDR2 FVKESK. The CDR3 contains 16 residues. The CDR3 coding sequence is TGTGCCAGCAGCCCCCTAGCGGGAGGGCTGGCAGATACGCAGTATTTT. Its protein product is CASSPLAGGLADTQYF.

This chain connects TRBV20-1 to TRBJ1-3; D perhaps matches TRBD1 (5 bases). The V gene lost 2 bases and the J gene lost 7 bases, with 6 bases spanning the gap. The CDR3 is 11 residues long. Germline V gives CDR1 DFQATT, CDR2 SNEGSKA (reference sequence). This CDR3 reads CSARQGNTIYF. The CDR3 DNA follows: TGCAGTGCTAGACAGGGTAACACCATATATTTT.

The CDR3 spells CASSIDGDSGNTIYF. DNA of the CDR3: TGTGCCAGTAGTATCGACGGAGACTCTGGAAACACCATATATTTT. V and J are TRBV19 and TRBJ1-3; D remains ambiguous. Germline V CDR1 and CDR2: LNHDA, SQIVND (reference sequence). Trimming removed 3 bases at V and 0 bases at J, with 9 bases between. This CDR3 is 15 amino acids long.

The V gene is TRBV20-1, the J gene TRBJ2-7; 8 bases fit TRBD1. This CDR3 has 15 amino acids. Germline CDR1 is DFQATT and CDR2 is SNEGSKA (reference sequence). The J segment lost 0 bases and the V segment lost 3 bases, leaving 7 bases of the junction unmatched. The CDR3 loop is CSASPPGQVSYEQYF. The CDR3 bases are TGCAGTGCTAGTCCCCCGGGACAGGTCTCCTACGAGCAGTACTTC.

The J gene is TRBJ1-1, the V gene TRBV28, with D unclear. The CDR3 extends over 15 amino acids. Germline CDR1 MDHEN, CDR2 SYDVKM. Trimming removed 6 bases at V and 0 bases at J, with 14 bases between. The CDR3 coding sequence is TGTGCCAGCAGGTCGGAAGGAGCTATGAACACTGAAGCTTTCTTT. The encoded protein is CASRSEGAMNTEAFF.

The V and J genes are TRBV19 and TRBJ2-1, with D perhaps matching TRBD1 (5 bases). Germline CDR1 is LNHDA and CDR2 is SQIVND (reference sequence). This CDR3 spans 13 amino acids. V was trimmed by 3 bases and J by 4 bases, leaving 7 bases between them. Here the CDR3 DNA reads TGTGCCAGTAGTATCAGGGATTACAATGAGCAGTTCTTC. Its translation is CASSIRDYNEQFF.

As DNA, the CDR3 is TGCGCCAGCAGCCCCGACAGGGTAGGGTTCGGGGAGACCCAGTACTTC. Residues: CASSPDRVGFGETQYF. The chain joins TRBV4-1 to TRBJ2-5, with 7 bases fitting TRBD1. This CDR3 is built from 16 residues. Germline CDR1 reads MGHRA; CDR2 reads YSYEKL. V gave up 4 bases and J gave up 5 bases; unmatched junction bases: 13.

This chain connects TRBV4-1 to TRBJ2-3; D remains unclear. The CDR3 runs to 16 residues. Germline V gene data show CDR1 as MGHRA and CDR2 as YSYEKL. V dropped 4 bases and J dropped 1 base, with 15 bases sitting between them. The CDR3 DNA is TGCGCCAGCAGCCCCCCCTCCCGAGGCGGCACAGATACGCAGTATTTT. Translating it yields CASSPPSRGGTDTQYF.

The chain combines TRBV5-6 with TRBJ2-4, with unresolved D. This CDR3 is 16 amino acids long. Germline lookup yields CDR1 SGHDT and CDR2 YYEEEE. Trimming removed 2 bases from V and 1 base from J, with 13 bases in between. In DNA, the CDR3 is TGTGCCAGCAGCTTTAGAATGCATACGGCCAAAAACATTCAGTACTTC. This encodes CASSFRMHTAKNIQYF.

J is TRBJ1-5 and V is TRBV5-1; D is perhaps TRBD1 (6 bases). V lost 4 bases, J lost 5 bases, and 13 bases lay in between. This CDR3 has 14 amino acids. Germline V CDR1 and CDR2: SGHRS, YFSETQ. As DNA, the CDR3 is TGCGCCAGCAGCCCCGGGACACCCCATCAGCCCCAGCATTTT. This encodes CASSPGTPHQPQHF.

CDR3 in amino acids: CASSLATGLGPYEQYF. DNA of the CDR3: TGTGCCAGCAGCTTAGCGACAGGGCTAGGGCCCTACGAGCAGTACTTC. The J gene is TRBJ2-7, the V gene TRBV7-6, with 7 positions matching TRBD1. V shed 0 bases and J 2 bases; nucleotides not matched to a gene: 7. The V gene's germline CDR1 is SGHVS and CDR2 FNYEAQ. This CDR3 region has 16 residues.